These 5 T cell receptor beta chains came from one sample sequenced in a study of T cells after yellow fever vaccination. TCRdb called the 5' RACE reads again in MiXCR, with one record for every CDR3 protein. The table includes fewer than 400,000 distinct CDR3 sequences, roughly a tenth detected once. Sequencing was performed on CD4+ T cells sorted from PBMCs, taken 45 days after the yellow fever booster vaccination. The receptors were gathered from a man between 18 and 29 years old who received the YFV17D yellow fever vaccine.

This clonotype was recorded a few times. This chain links TRBV4-1 with TRBJ1-1; 10 bases match TRBD1. CDR1 and CDR2 from the germline V gene are MGHRA and YSYEKL. Unmatched junction bases numbered 11, after V lost 7 bases and J lost 6 bases. This CDR3 has 15 residues. CDR3 amino acids: CASTTAGTGVSEAFF. CDR3 DNA: TGCGCCAGCACGACAGCCGGGACAGGGGTCTCTGAAGCTTTCTTT.

This clonotype has just a few counts. The V and J genes are TRBV6-6 and TRBJ2-5, with D tentatively TRBD2 (6 bases). V shed 6 bases and J shed 5 bases, with 19 bases lying between them. The CDR3 runs 15 residues. Germline V gene data show CDR1 as MNHNY and CDR2 as SVGAGI (reference sequence). The CDR3 sequence: CASSSPPRGVETQYF. The CDR3 nucleotides read TGTGCCAGCAGCTCCCCTCCGCGCGGGGTGGAGACCCAGTACTTC.

This clonotype occurred a few times. The chain joins TRBV20-1 to TRBJ2-3; D call uncertain. This CDR3 region has 15 residues. Trimming pared 1 base from V and 0 bases from J, leaving 11 bases between. Germline CDR1 is DFQATT and CDR2 is SNEGSKA (reference sequence). CDR3 DNA sequence: TGCAGTGCTAGAGGGGGTAGGGCTAGCACAGATACGCAGTATTTT. It is translated as CSARGGRASTDTQYF.

The chain links TRBV7-2 to TRBJ1-2; tentative D call: TRBD1 (6 bases). Trimming shortened V by 3 bases and J by 11 bases, and 13 bases separated the two germline ends. Per germline, CDR1 SGHTA and CDR2 FQGNSA. The CDR3 has 12 amino acids. The CDR3 bases are TGTGCCAGCAGCTTGGGACAATTAGATTACACCTTC. Protein sequence: CASSLGQLDYTF. Looking up the rest from reference TRBV7-2 and TRBJ1-2 gives the full variable domain: GAGVSQSPSNKVTEKGKDVELRCDPISGHTALYWYRQSLGQGLEFLIYFQGNSAPDKSGLPSDRFSAERTGGSVSTLTIQRTQQEDSAVYLCASSLGQLDYTFGSGTRLTVV.

This clonotype occurred a few times. The J gene is TRBJ1-3, the V gene TRBV5-1; D not certain. Germline CDR1 and CDR2: SGHRS and YFSETQ. This CDR3 is built from 14 residues. V shed 0 bases and J shed 4 bases, with 8 bases lying between them. The CDR3 loop is CASSLEPSGNTIYF. Written as DNA, the CDR3 is TGCGCCAGCAGCTTGGAGCCGTCCGGAAACACCATATATTTT.